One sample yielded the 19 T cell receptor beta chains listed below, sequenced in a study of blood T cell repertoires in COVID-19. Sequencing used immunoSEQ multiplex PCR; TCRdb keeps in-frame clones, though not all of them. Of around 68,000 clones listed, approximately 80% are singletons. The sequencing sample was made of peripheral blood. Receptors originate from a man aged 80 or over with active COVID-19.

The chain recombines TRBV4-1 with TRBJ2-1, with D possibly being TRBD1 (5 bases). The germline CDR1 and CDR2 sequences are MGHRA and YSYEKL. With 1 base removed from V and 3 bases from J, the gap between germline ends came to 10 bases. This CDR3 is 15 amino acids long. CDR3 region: CASSQGQTVYNEQFF. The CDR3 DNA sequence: TGCGCCAGCAGCCAAGGACAGACAGTCTACAATGAGCAGTTCTTC.

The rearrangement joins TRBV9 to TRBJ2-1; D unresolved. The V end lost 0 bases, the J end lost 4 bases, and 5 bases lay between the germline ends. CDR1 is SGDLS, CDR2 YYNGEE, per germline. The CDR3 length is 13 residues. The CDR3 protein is CASSVELYNEQFF. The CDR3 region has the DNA TGTGCCAGCAGCGTAGAGCTATACAATGAGCAGTTCTTC.

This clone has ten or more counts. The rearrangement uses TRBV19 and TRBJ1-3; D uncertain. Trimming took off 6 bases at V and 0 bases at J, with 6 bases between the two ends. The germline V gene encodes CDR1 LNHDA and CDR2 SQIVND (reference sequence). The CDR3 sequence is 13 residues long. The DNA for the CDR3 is TGTGCCAGTAGCTGGAGCTCTGGAAACACCATATATTTT. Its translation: CASSWSSGNTIYF.

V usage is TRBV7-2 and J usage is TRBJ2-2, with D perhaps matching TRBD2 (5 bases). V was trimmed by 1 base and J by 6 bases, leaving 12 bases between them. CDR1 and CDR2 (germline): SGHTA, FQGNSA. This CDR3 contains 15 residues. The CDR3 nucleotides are TGTGCCAGCAGCTTAGATACTAGAAAGGCCGGGGAGCTGTTTTTT. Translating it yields CASSLDTRKAGELFF.

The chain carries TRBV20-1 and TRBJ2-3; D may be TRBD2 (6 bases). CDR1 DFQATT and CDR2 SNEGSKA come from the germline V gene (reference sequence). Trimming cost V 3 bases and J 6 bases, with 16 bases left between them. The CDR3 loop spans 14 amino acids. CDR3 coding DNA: TGCAGTGCTAGTCCGGGACTTACGGTGGATACGCAGTATTTT. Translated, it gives CSASPGLTVDTQYF.

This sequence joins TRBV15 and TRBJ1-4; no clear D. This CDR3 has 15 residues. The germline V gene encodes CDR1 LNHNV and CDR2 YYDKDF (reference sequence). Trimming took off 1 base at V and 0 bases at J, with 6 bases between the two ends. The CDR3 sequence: CATSRGGTTNEKLFF. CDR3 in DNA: TGTGCCACCAGCAGAGGAGGGACAACTAATGAAAAACTGTTTTTT.

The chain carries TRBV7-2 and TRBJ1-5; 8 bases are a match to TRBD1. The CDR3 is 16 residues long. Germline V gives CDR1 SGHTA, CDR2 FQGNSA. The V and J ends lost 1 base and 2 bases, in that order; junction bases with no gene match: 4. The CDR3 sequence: CASSLGTGSGNQPQHF. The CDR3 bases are TGTGCCAGCAGCTTAGGGACAGGGTCGGGCAATCAGCCCCAGCATTTT.

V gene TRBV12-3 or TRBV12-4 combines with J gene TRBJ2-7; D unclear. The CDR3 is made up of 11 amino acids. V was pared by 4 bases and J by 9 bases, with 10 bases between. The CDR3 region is CASSSSPVQYF. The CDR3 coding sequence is TGTGCCAGCAGTTCGAGTCCGGTGCAGTACTTC.

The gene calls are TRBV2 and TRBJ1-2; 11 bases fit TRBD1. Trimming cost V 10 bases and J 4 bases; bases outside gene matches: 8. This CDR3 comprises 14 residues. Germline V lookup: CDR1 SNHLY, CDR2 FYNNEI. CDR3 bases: TGTGCCATCTTGAGGGACAGGGGGAGCTATGGCTACACCTTC. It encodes CAILRDRGSYGYTF. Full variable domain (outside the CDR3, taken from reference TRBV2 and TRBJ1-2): EPEVTQTPSHQVTQMGQEVILRCVPISNHLYFYWYRQILGQKVEFLVSFYNNEISEKSEIFDDQFSVERPDGSNFTLKIRSTKLEDSAMYFCAILRDRGSYGYTFGSGTRLTVV.

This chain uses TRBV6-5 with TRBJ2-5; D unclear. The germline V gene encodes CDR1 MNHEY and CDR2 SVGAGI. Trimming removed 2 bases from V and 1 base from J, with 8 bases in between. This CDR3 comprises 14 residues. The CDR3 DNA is TGTGCCAGCAGTTACGCACAGACCCAAGAGACCCAGTACTTC. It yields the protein CASSYAQTQETQYF.

CDR3 protein: CASSRQKETQYF. CDR3 in DNA: TGTGCCAGTTCTCGACAGAAAGAGACCCAGTACTTC. The chain is built from TRBV6-5 and TRBJ2-5, with D possibly being TRBD1 (5 bases). CDR1 and CDR2 from the germline V gene are MNHEY and SVGAGI. The CDR3 consists of 12 residues. V lost 9 bases and J 3 bases, leaving 11 bases between the germline ends.

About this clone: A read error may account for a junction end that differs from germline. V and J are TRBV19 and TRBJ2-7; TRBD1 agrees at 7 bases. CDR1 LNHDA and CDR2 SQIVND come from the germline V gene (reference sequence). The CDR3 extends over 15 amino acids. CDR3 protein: CASSLEPGQAYEQYF. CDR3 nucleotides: TGTGCCAGTAGTCTAGAGCCCGGACAGGCCTACGAGCAGTACTTC.

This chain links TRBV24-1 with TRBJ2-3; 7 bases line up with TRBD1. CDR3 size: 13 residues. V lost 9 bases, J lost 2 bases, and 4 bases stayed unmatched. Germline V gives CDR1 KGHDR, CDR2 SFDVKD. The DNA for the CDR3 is TGTGCCACCCAGGGACAGAACACAGATACGCAGTATTTT. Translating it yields CATQGQNTDTQYF.

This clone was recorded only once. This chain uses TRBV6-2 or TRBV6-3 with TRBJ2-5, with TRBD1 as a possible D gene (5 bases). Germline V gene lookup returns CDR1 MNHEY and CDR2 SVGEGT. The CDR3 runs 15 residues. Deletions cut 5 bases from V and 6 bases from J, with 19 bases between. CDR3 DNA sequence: TGTGCCAGCAGTGATAGAGGACAAGCCAGAAAGACCCAGTACTTC. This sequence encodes CASSDRGQARKTQYF.

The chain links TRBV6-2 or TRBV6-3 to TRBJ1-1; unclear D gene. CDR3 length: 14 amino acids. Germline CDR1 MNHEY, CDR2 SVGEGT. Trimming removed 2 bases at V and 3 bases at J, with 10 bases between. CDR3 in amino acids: CASSYGLRYTEAFF. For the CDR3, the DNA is TGTGCCAGCAGTTACGGGTTGCGGTACACTGAAGCTTTCTTT.

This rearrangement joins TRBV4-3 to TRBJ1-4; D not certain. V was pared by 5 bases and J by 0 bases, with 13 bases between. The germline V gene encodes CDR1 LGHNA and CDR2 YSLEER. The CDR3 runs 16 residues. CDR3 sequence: CASSVDTYATNEKLFF. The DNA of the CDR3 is TGCGCCAGCAGCGTTGACACCTATGCAACTAATGAAAAACTGTTTTTT.

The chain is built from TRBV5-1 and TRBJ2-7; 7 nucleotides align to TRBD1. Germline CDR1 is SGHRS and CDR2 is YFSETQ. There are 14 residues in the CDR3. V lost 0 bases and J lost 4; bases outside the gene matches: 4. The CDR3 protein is CASSLVGQRYEQYF. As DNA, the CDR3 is TGCGCCAGCAGCTTGGTGGGACAGAGGTACGAGCAGTACTTC.

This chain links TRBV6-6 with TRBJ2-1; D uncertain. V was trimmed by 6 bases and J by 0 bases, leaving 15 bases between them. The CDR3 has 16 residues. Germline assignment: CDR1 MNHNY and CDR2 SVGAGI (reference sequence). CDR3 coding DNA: TGTGCCAGCAGCCCCCAGACTTTTAGCTCCTACAATGAGCAGTTCTTC. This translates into CASSPQTFSSYNEQFF.

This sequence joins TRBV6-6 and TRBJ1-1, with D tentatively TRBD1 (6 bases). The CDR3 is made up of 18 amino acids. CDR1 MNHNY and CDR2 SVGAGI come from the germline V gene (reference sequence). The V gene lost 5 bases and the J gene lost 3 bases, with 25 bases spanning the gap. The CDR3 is CASSRKDRLGRSDTEAFF. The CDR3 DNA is TGTGCCAGCAGTCGGAAAGACAGGCTCGGTCGTTCCGACACTGAAGCTTTCTTT.